Shown below are 9 T cell receptor beta chains from a single sample sequenced in a study of blood T cell repertoires in COVID-19. Profiling relied on immunoSEQ multiplex PCR, and the TCRdb table lists in-frame clones only, not all of them. The data show about 130,000 clones, roughly 79% seen once. The sequenced material came from peripheral blood. The receptors were gathered from an elderly man with acute or convalescent COVID-19.

The chain uses TRBV18 and TRBJ2-3, with D possibly being TRBD1 (5 bases). The CDR3 consists of 13 residues. The ends were cut back, 3 bases at V and 6 bases at J, with 10 bases in the middle. The germline V gene encodes CDR1 KGHSH and CDR2 LQKENI. The CDR3 DNA reads as TGTGCCAGCTCACCTGGGGCCGGGGATACGCAGTATTTT. Protein sequence: CASSPGAGDTQYF.

The chain joins TRBV5-4 to TRBJ1-2, with D uncertain. Per the germline V gene, CDR1 is SGHNT and CDR2 is YYREEE (reference sequence). Trimming shortened V by 1 base and J by 5 bases, and 6 bases separated the two germline ends. The CDR3 is 12 amino acids. The CDR3 DNA sequence: TGTGCCAGCAGCTTGCAGTCATATGGCTACACCTTC. It yields the protein CASSLQSYGYTF.

The chain couples TRBV19 to TRBJ1-5, with 9 nucleotides matching TRBD1. Per the germline V gene, CDR1 is LNHDA and CDR2 is SQIVND (reference sequence). The CDR3 runs to 19 residues. The V segment lost 9 bases and the J segment 2 bases; nucleotides outside the gene matches: 20. CDR3: CASRPGGRTGERGNQPQHF. CDR3 nucleotides: TGTGCCAGCCGGCCCGGCGGTAGGACAGGGGAGCGTGGCAATCAGCCCCAGCATTTT.

V usage is TRBV28 and J usage is TRBJ1-4, with D possibly TRBD1 on 6 matching bases. This CDR3 is built from 14 residues. Germline-derived CDR1 and CDR2 are MDHEN and SYDVKM. V was pared by 6 bases and J by 2 bases, with 10 bases between. The CDR3 coding sequence is TGTGCCAGCAGCCATAGGGGGACTAATGAAAAACTGTTTTTT. Protein: CASSHRGTNEKLFF.

This sequence joins TRBV4-2 and TRBJ2-3; 9 bases line up with TRBD2. J was trimmed by 3 bases and V by 4 bases; bases with no gene match: 14. The germline gives CDR1 LGHNA, CDR2 YNFKEQ. This CDR3 region has 18 residues. The CDR3 protein is CASSPTSGGLGRTDTQYF. DNA for the CDR3: TGTGCCAGCAGCCCGACAAGCGGGGGGCTGGGTAGAACAGATACGCAGTATTTT.

This chain connects TRBV7-3 to TRBJ2-5; 14 positions agree with TRBD2. The junction had 5 bases not matched to a gene; V was cut back by 5 bases and J by 3 bases. Germline V gene lookup returns CDR1 SGHTA and CDR2 FQGTGA. The CDR3 runs to 16 residues. The CDR3 bases are TGTGCCAGCAGCCTGAAGGGACTAGCGGGGGAAGAGACCCAGTACTTC. Translated, it gives CASSLKGLAGEETQYF.

This chain connects TRBV28 to TRBJ1-2; 8 bases are shared with TRBD1. With 6 bases clipped from V and 5 bases from J, the junction kept 17 bases outside the gene matches. Germline V gives CDR1 MDHEN, CDR2 SYDVKM. There are 17 residues in the CDR3. CDR3 DNA sequence: TGTGCCAGCAGAGTTGGGACAGGATCCGCCCTAGGATATGGCTACACCTTC. Protein sequence: CASRVGTGSALGYGYTF.

This chain joins TRBV5-1 and TRBJ2-2; 8 bases are a match to TRBD1. The CDR3 runs to 14 residues. The V gene's germline CDR1 is SGHRS and CDR2 YFSETQ. V lost 1 base and J lost 5; bases outside the gene matches: 1. CDR3 sequence reads: CASSLRTGTGELFF. Written as DNA, the CDR3 is TGCGCCAGCAGCTTGAGGACAGGGACCGGGGAGCTGTTTTTT. Variable domain in full (rest from reference TRBV5-1 and TRBJ2-2): KAGVTQTPRYLIKTRGQQVTLSCSPISGHRSVSWYQQTPGQGLQFLFEYFSETQRNKGNFPGRFSGRQFSNSRSEMNVSTLELGDSALYLCASSLRTGTGELFFGEGSRLTVL.

The CDR3 is CASREQGARTEAFF. The CDR3 DNA sequence: TGCGCCAGCAGGGAACAGGGGGCTAGAACTGAAGCTTTCTTT. The chain recombines TRBV4-1 with TRBJ1-1; 9 positions agree with TRBD1. Trimming cost V 6 bases and J 5 bases; bases outside gene matches: 7. Looked up from germline, CDR1 is MGHRA and CDR2 is YSYEKL. The CDR3 loop spans 14 amino acids.